This T cell receptor beta chain was found in a study of graft-versus-host responses after intestinal transplantation. Study summary: Transplant types were multivisceral, liver-intestinal, or isolated intestinal. Every recipient underwent anti-thymocyte globulin induction, then tacrolimus and steroids for two to four years. The study's findings and limits: GvH clone levels peaked in circulation, and this peak was associated with early post-transplant HvG declines.

V gave up 0 bases and J gave up 14 bases; unmatched junction bases: 16. This CDR3 comprises 17 residues. CDR1 and CDR2 from the germline V gene are SGHNT and YYREEE (reference sequence). Measured with immunoSEQ multiplex PCR; TCRdb has only the in-frame clones, and not every one. This sample has around 33,000 clones, with around 94% found just once. Note on this clone: Its antigen is currently unknown.

This receptor was taken from a human patient who received an intestinal transplant, so some T cells may come from the graft donor. The source material was PBMCs, sampled 16 days after intestinal transplant. The gene calls are TRBV5-4 and TRBJ2-4; 11 bases map to TRBD1. The CDR3 DNA is TGTGCCAGCAGCTTGGAACCGGGACAGGGGGAGGGACCTCCGAAGTACTTC. Its translation: CASSLEPGQGEGPPKYF.